The clone carrying this T cell receptor (beta chain) was seen many times. Its antigen is not identified. Carrying unique molecular identifiers, the cDNA also gained a universal primer site through template switching. TCRdb reprocessed the 5' RACE reads via MiXCR and lists one record per CDR3 protein. The table lists approximately 670,000 distinct CDR3 sequences, 5.5% to 6.5% of them singletons. These data come from a study of identical twins. Study-wide results and limits: For cord blood, abundant beta clonotypes had fewer insertions, unlike memory repertoires, which showed none. Out-of-frame beta sequences exhibited a weaker degree of excess twin sharing.

Each donor (without exception) was a healthy Caucasian. Germline CDR1 is SGHDT and CDR2 is YYEEEE. V trimming: 4 bases; J trimming: 1 base; junction bases outside the gene matches: 7. This CDR3 is 16 amino acids long. The clonotype was recovered from a man between 18 and 35 years old in good health. The sequencing input was naive T cells sorted from blood. V usage is TRBV5-6 and J usage is TRBJ2-2; 7 bases are a match to TRBD1. The CDR3 sequence: CASSLGQRLNTGELFF. The CDR3 bases are TGTGCCAGCAGCCTGGGACAGAGACTGAACACCGGGGAGCTGTTTTTT.